Below are 21 T cell receptor beta chains sequenced from a single sample in a study of control samples from healthy donors and cancer patients (dated by TCRdb to 2019 to 2021). Library preparation was by the immunoSEQ multiplex PCR assay. TCRdb took over this immuneACCESS table, retaining in-frame rearrangements with V and J assigned. Such tables are incomplete; in checked studies, under half of the missing clones stem from an unresolved V gene, and the remainder is unexplained. A total of 100,000 to 150,000 clones appear in this sample, just under 90% of them only once. The biggest ten clones account for 12% of the sample. Sequenced input: blood. All receptors come from a man between 25 and 39 years old in good health.

V usage is TRBV7-2 and J usage is TRBJ2-7; D remains unclear. The V gene lost 5 bases and the J gene lost 2 bases, with 13 bases spanning the gap. The CDR3 extends over 14 amino acids. CDR1 is SGHTA and CDR2 is FQGNSA in the germline V gene. As DNA, the CDR3 is TGTGCCAGCAGCCTGGACCCCCGGGCCTACGAGCAGTACTTC. This codes for CASSLDPRAYEQYF. The whole variable domain, remainder taken from reference TRBV7-2 and TRBJ2-7, is GAGVSQSPSNKVTEKGKDVELRCDPISGHTALYWYRQSLGQGLEFLIYFQGNSAPDKSGLPSDRFSAERTGGSVSTLTIQRTQQEDSAVYLCASSLDPRAYEQYFGPGTRLTVT.

V is TRBV19 and J is TRBJ1-5, with D maybe TRBD1 (5 bases). CDR3 length: 14 residues. The V end lost 1 base, the J end lost 7 bases, and 11 bases lay between the germline ends. Germline V gene lookup returns CDR1 LNHDA and CDR2 SQIVND (reference sequence). The CDR3 here is CASSIAADNQPQHF. The CDR3 DNA follows: TGTGCCAGTAGTATAGCTGCGGACAACCAGCCCCAGCATTTT.

The CDR3 sequence: CSVARTGGGNYGYTF. CDR3 nucleotides: TGCAGCGTAGCCAGGACAGGGGGCGGTAACTATGGCTACACCTTC. The rearrangement uses TRBV29-1 and TRBJ1-2; 11 positions agree with TRBD1. Germline V gene data show CDR1 as SQVTM and CDR2 as ANQGSEA. The CDR3 is 15 amino acids. The J segment lost 1 base and the V segment lost 6 bases, leaving 7 bases of the junction unmatched.

The chain couples TRBV2 to TRBJ1-1; no clear D gene. CDR3 length equals 12 residues. V lost 2 bases and J lost 1, with 2 bases in between. Per germline, CDR1 SNHLY and CDR2 FYNNEI. CDR3 in DNA: TGTGCCAGCAGTGAATGGAACACTGAAGCTTTCTTT. Its protein product is CASSEWNTEAFF.

The genes are TRBV28 and TRBJ1-2; 8 bases align to TRBD1. Germline lookup yields CDR1 MDHEN and CDR2 SYDVKM. This CDR3 region has 12 residues. V trimming: 6 bases; J trimming: 8 bases; junction bases outside the gene matches: 5. CDR3 loop: CASRKTGEGYTF. For the CDR3, the DNA is TGTGCCAGCAGGAAGACAGGGGAGGGCTACACCTTC.

This chain joins TRBV5-6 and TRBJ1-2; D is unresolved. The CDR3 covers 12 residues. The ends were cut back, 0 bases at V and 14 bases at J, with 14 bases in the middle. CDR1 SGHDT and CDR2 YYEEEE come from the germline V gene. CDR3 residues: CASSLEGVRTTF. DNA of the CDR3: TGTGCCAGCAGCTTGGAAGGCGTCCGGACGACCTTC.

V gene TRBV5-1 combines with J gene TRBJ1-6; 7 bases are shared with TRBD1. Per the germline V gene, CDR1 is SGHRS and CDR2 is YFSETQ. This CDR3 spans 16 amino acids. The V gene end was trimmed by 3 bases and the J gene end by 1 base; junction bases not matched to a gene: 4. CDR3 residues: CASSSQGVSYNSPLHF. In DNA, the CDR3 is TGCGCCAGCAGCTCTCAGGGGGTGTCCTATAATTCACCCCTCCACTTT.

This chain connects TRBV19 to TRBJ1-1, with unresolved D. The CDR3 sequence is 13 residues long. Trimming left V 10 bases short and J 3 bases short, with 15 bases between. Germline V gives CDR1 LNHDA, CDR2 SQIVND (reference sequence). The CDR3 nucleotides are TGTGCCACCCGGACGTCGGACTACACTGAAGCTTTCTTT. It translates to CATRTSDYTEAFF. The complete variable domain, with remaining parts taken from reference TRBV19 and TRBJ1-1, reads DGGITQSPKYLFRKEGQNVTLSCEQNLNHDAMYWYRQDPGQGLRLIYYSQIVNDFQKGDIAEGYSVSREKKESFPLTVTSAQKNPTAFYLCATRTSDYTEAFFGQGTRLTVV.

The gene calls are TRBV11-2 and TRBJ1-6; the D gene is possibly TRBD1 (6 bases). This CDR3 comprises 13 residues. Germline assignment: CDR1 SGHAT and CDR2 FQNNGV. V was pared by 6 bases and J by 9 bases, with 12 bases between. The DNA for the CDR3 is TGTGCCAGCAGTCGGCAGGGGAGTTCACCCCTCCACTTT. This encodes CASSRQGSSPLHF.

The chain combines TRBV5-8 with TRBJ1-5; TRBD1 is a possible D gene (5 bases). V was cut by 0 bases and J by 15 bases, with 16 bases left in between. This CDR3 is 13 amino acids long. CDR1 is SGHTS and CDR2 is YDEGEE in the germline V gene. As DNA, the CDR3 is TGTGCCAGCAGCTTGGAATTGGGGGGGATAACGCATTTT. This gives the protein CASSLELGGITHF.

The genes are TRBV5-1 and TRBJ1-2, with TRBD1 identical over 7 bases. V lost 3 bases, J lost 1 base, and 12 bases stayed unmatched. Germline values: CDR1 SGHRS, CDR2 YFSETQ. CDR3 length: 17 residues. CDR3 loop: CASSSGIRQGFNYGYTF. The CDR3 DNA reads TGCGCCAGCAGCTCCGGAATACGACAGGGATTTAACTATGGCTACACCTTC.

The gene calls are TRBV10-3 and TRBJ1-1; D is ambiguous. Germline CDR1 and CDR2: ENHRY and SYGVKD. The CDR3 spans 13 residues. V lost 0 bases to trimming and J lost 11 bases, with 13 bases between them. The CDR3 bases are TGTGCCATCAGTGAGTCGGAAGGGCCCGAGGCTTTCTTT. This sequence encodes CAISESEGPEAFF.

The chain couples TRBV2 to TRBJ1-3; unclear D gene. The CDR3 is 13 amino acids. V was cut by 2 bases and J by 4 bases, with 6 bases left in between. Germline CDR1 reads SNHLY; CDR2 reads FYNNEI. The DNA of the CDR3 is TGTGCCAGCAGTGAAAATGGGGGAAACACCATATATTTT. Residues: CASSENGGNTIYF.

The chain links TRBV5-1 to TRBJ1-1; weak D call: TRBD1 (5 bases). CDR3 length equals 14 residues. Germline V lookup: CDR1 SGHRS, CDR2 YFSETQ. V was clipped by 4 bases and J by 2 bases, with 12 bases between them. DNA of the CDR3: TGCGCCAGCAGCCATGACAGCGTAAACACTGAAGCTTTCTTT. Its protein is CASSHDSVNTEAFF.

CDR3: CASSEAWQGAYYGYTF. Here the CDR3 DNA reads TGTGCCAGCAGTGAAGCTTGGCAGGGGGCTTACTATGGCTACACCTTC. J is TRBJ1-2 and V is TRBV6-1, with 8 bases lining up with TRBD1. Germline V gene lookup returns CDR1 MNHNS and CDR2 SASEGT. V lost 0 bases to trimming and J lost 3 bases; unmatched junction nucleotides: 6. The CDR3 has 16 residues.

This clone was observed once. The V and J genes are TRBV2 and TRBJ1-5, with D maybe TRBD1 (6 bases). CDR3 length: 16 residues. Germline V gives CDR1 SNHLY, CDR2 FYNNEI. Deletions cut 6 bases from V and 7 bases from J, with 22 bases between. The CDR3 here is CASSSNIGGAGQPQHF. The DNA for the CDR3 is TGTGCCAGCAGCTCAAATATTGGGGGCGCGGGGCAGCCCCAGCATTTT.

The rearrangement links TRBV10-3 to TRBJ1-4; D is undetermined. The germline V gene has CDR1 ENHRY and CDR2 SYGVKD. Trimming took 6 bases from V and 6 from J, leaving 8 bases between them. CDR3 length: 12 amino acids. Here the CDR3 DNA reads TGTGCCATCAGCTCGGCGGATGAAAAACTGTTTTTT. Encoded protein: CAISSADEKLFF.

The gene calls are TRBV30 and TRBJ2-2, with D unclear. The CDR3 totals 11 residues. CDR1 and CDR2 (germline): GTSNPN, SVGIG (reference sequence). V was trimmed by 3 bases and J by 5 bases, leaving 4 bases between them. The CDR3 region has the DNA TGTGCCTGGAGCCCAACCGGGGAGCTGTTTTTT. Translation: CAWSPTGELFF.

The chain carries TRBV6-2 or TRBV6-3 and TRBJ1-5, with D perhaps matching TRBD1 (5 bases). The CDR3 sequence is 17 residues long. Germline V lookup: CDR1 MNHEY, CDR2 SVGEGT. The V end was cut by 2 bases, the J end by 4 bases, with 18 bases between. The CDR3 reads CASSYPRGQALNQPQHF. CDR3 nucleotide sequence: TGTGCCAGCAGTTACCCCCGGGGCCAGGCACTTAATCAGCCCCAGCATTTT.

The chain recombines TRBV5-1 with TRBJ1-2; no firm D call. V was shortened by 0 bases and J by 4 bases, with 10 bases between the two germline ends. CDR3 length: 14 amino acids. CDR1 and CDR2 (germline): SGHRS, YFSETQ. Here the CDR3 DNA reads TGCGCCAGCAGCTTGGGCCAGATAACCTATGGCTACACCTTC. Protein sequence: CASSLGQITYGYTF.

The J gene is TRBJ1-5, the V gene TRBV5-8, with 9 bases lining up with TRBD1. Germline trimming cut 4 bases from V and 0 bases from J; bases unmatched to any gene: 8. The CDR3 length is 17 residues. Germline V gives CDR1 SGHTS, CDR2 YDEGEE. The CDR3 here is CASSGGDRVYSNQPQHF. In nucleotides, the CDR3 is TGTGCCAGCAGCGGGGGGGACAGGGTTTATAGCAATCAGCCCCAGCATTTT.